What follows are 8 T cell receptor beta chains derived from one specimen sequenced in a study of somatic mutations in cytotoxic T cells in rheumatoid arthritis. Sequenced by immunoSEQ multiplex PCR; TCRdb stores in-frame clones only, minus some. The sample lists over 15,000 clones, about four fifths seen once, with approximately 11% in the top ten. The sample taken for sequencing was CD8+ T cells sorted from blood. These receptors all stem from a man between 18 and 35 years old with rheumatoid arthritis.

The chain combines TRBV6-1 with TRBJ2-5; TRBD1 matches 10 bases. V dropped 3 bases and J dropped 5; count of bases not matched to a gene: 3. Looked up from germline, CDR1 is MNHNS and CDR2 is SASEGT. There are 14 residues in the CDR3. The CDR3 bases are TGTGCCAGCAGTGAGGGACAGGGGAGGGAGACCCAGTACTTC. Translating gives CASSEGQGRETQYF.

The chain couples TRBV28 to TRBJ2-5; D might be TRBD1 (8 bases). Per the germline V gene, CDR1 is MDHEN and CDR2 is SYDVKM. CDR3 length equals 15 residues. V gave up 7 bases and J gave up 5 bases, with 20 bases separating them. The CDR3 nucleotides read TGTGCCAGCACCAGGGGGCGGGGGCCGGGTGAGACCCAGTACTTC. Translated: CASTRGRGPGETQYF.

The chain's CDR3 is CASSKGANGETQYF. The CDR3 coding sequence is TGTGCCAGTAGTAAGGGGGCTAACGGAGAGACCCAGTACTTC. The chain recombines TRBV19 with TRBJ2-5, with 7 positions matching TRBD1. V lost 4 bases to trimming and J lost 4 bases; unmatched junction nucleotides: 6. The CDR3 loop spans 14 amino acids. Germline CDR1 reads LNHDA; CDR2 reads SQIVND (reference sequence).

The chain's CDR3 is CASSPTGYQPQHF. The CDR3 bases are TGTGCCAGCAGTCCGACAGGGTATCAGCCCCAGCATTTT. The rearrangement uses TRBV6-9 and TRBJ1-5, with 7 bases identical to TRBD1. Germline trimming cut 5 bases from V and 5 bases from J; bases unmatched to any gene: 3. Germline V CDR1 and CDR2: MNHGY, SVAAGI. The CDR3 extends over 13 amino acids.

V usage is TRBV4-3 and J usage is TRBJ2-6; 7 bases match TRBD1. The germline V gene has CDR1 LGHNA and CDR2 YSLEER. V trimming: 2 bases; J trimming: 2 bases; junction bases outside the gene matches: 9. The CDR3 spans 18 residues. CDR3 amino acids: CASSQRLPTGAGANVLTF. DNA of the CDR3: TGCGCCAGCAGCCAACGCCTTCCTACAGGGGCTGGGGCCAACGTCCTGACTTTC.

This clone appeared a single time. The rearrangement joins TRBV9 to TRBJ2-2, with D uncertain. This CDR3 is 13 amino acids long. Trimming removed 4 bases at V and 2 bases at J, with 6 bases between. Germline-derived CDR1 and CDR2 are SGDLS and YYNGEE. Here the CDR3 DNA reads TGTGCCAGCAGCCCCCCTAACACCGGGGAGCTGTTTTTT. Residues: CASSPPNTGELFF.

This clone appeared a single time. The CDR3 region has the DNA TGCGCCAGCAGTGAGCAGGCAACTAATGAAAAACTGTTTTTT. Translating gives CASSEQATNEKLFF. The genes are TRBV10-2 and TRBJ1-4; the D is unclear. CDR3 size: 14 residues. V was pared by 2 bases and J by 0 bases, with 4 bases between. The germline gives CDR1 WSHSY, CDR2 SAAADI.

V and J are TRBV4-1 and TRBJ1-2, with D unclear. There are 15 residues in the CDR3. V was trimmed by 0 bases and J by 4 bases, leaving 12 bases between them. Germline V CDR1 and CDR2: MGHRA, YSYEKL. The CDR3 loop is CASSQDLAGLYGYTF. In DNA form, the CDR3 reads TGCGCCAGCAGCCAAGATCTCGCGGGTCTCTATGGCTACACCTTC.